The source of this T cell receptor (beta chain) is a study of graft-versus-host responses after intestinal transplantation. Across the whole study: Each recipient received anti-thymocyte globulin induction, then tacrolimus and steroids for about 3 years.

A note on this clone: Its antigen is unidentified.

Germline CDR1 SGHVS, CDR2 FNYEAQ. Trimming removed 3 bases from V and 4 bases from J; junction bases left unmatched: 1. The CDR3 covers 13 residues. Libraries were prepared by immunoSEQ multiplex PCR; TCRdb keeps only in-frame clonotypes and omits some of them. Among 65,000 to 100,000 clones listed, 85% to 95% were seen once. This TCR came from a human donor who was the organ donor for an intestinal transplant. Sequenced here: unstimulated CD8+ T cells sorted from spleen or lymph node cells, sampled before transplant. This chain joins TRBV7-6 and TRBJ1-1, with 8 bases that match TRBD1. The CDR3 coding sequence is TGTGCCAGCAGCTTCACAGGGGGCACTGAAGCTTTCTTT. The encoded protein is CASSFTGGTEAFF.